This T cell receptor beta chain was identified in a study of blood T cell repertoires in COVID-19 (TCRdb year 2020). General notes on the study: Samples covering the acute and convalescent phases of COVID-19 were provided by collaborators in the United States, Italy and Spain. Subjects who had been exposed to COVID-19, were actively infected with it, or had recovered from it provided the deeply sampled blood TCRbeta repertoires that made up the dataset. A de-identified subject ID, COVID-19 status, age in years and sex were almost always included in the sample metadata. The material from the prospective study consisted of cDNA or gDNA derived from T cells, B-cell-depleted T cells, or PBMCs. Where HLA class I and class II types were available, the types were taken from metadata supplied by the sample provider, not from assay-based typing. The repertoires were made available in a free public database intended to serve as a resource for research on the immune response to SARS-CoV-2. Samples were obtained from the ongoing ImmuneRACE study (first 160 participants) and from 1,254 subjects provided by 6 global collaborators.

General findings and caveats noted by the study authors: How much clinical and demographic metadata was included differed by source and by participant, and the metadata was provided uncurated.

On this clone: Its antigen has not been determined. Base qualities were left out, and no much larger clone turns up one base away.

Collaborating institutions collected whole blood in K2EDTA tubes following their own protocols. Collaborator samples were shipped for TCRbeta analysis as frozen whole blood, isolated PBMCs, or DNA extracted from either sample type. V was cut back by 0 bases and J by 9 bases, leaving a gap of 8 bases between them. From cysteine to phenylalanine, the CDR3 is 11 amino acids long. The DNA shown is the 33-base CDR3, in frame from base 1. Looking up the germline V gene (reference sequence) yields CDR1 GTSNPN and CDR2 SVGIG. TCRbeta CDR3 regions were amplified from genomic DNA by means of the immunoSEQ Assay, a bias-controlled multiplex PCR. The original methods were these. Nucleated cell counts per sample were estimated from amplification of reference gene primers within the assay. To quantify the absolute abundance of each unique TCRbeta CDR3 rearrangement, sequence reads were collapsed and filtered. For each sample, productive Simpson clonality was calculated by taking the square root of Simpson's diversity index across productive rearrangements. This immuneACCESS table, as held by TCRdb, lists in-frame sequences with V and J called but not all clones. Of the missing ones, under half trace to an unresolved V gene in checked studies; the others have no known cause. The V and J calls and clone size are taken from that table; D and trimming were inferred from the DNA. The sample contains roughly 13,000 clones, roughly 83% of them found a single time. Of the sample, around 25% is held by the ten largest clones.

The sequence came from a man aged 40-49 years with active or convalescent COVID-19. The sample taken for sequencing was peripheral blood. The rearrangement joined TRBV30 to TRBJ1-1; the D gene identity is not certain. The CDR3 region has the sequence CAWSVQIQAFF. The sequenced DNA: TGTGCCTGGAGTGTACAGATCCAAGCTTTCTTT.